The rows below give T cell receptor beta chains drawn from one sample of a study of T-cell reconstitution after alpha-beta-depleted transplantation in children. TCRdb ran MiXCR on the PCR reads and lists one entry per CDR3 protein. The top ten hold around 10% of the sample, which has about 270,000 distinct CDR3 sequences, about 10% seen once. This material consisted of PBMCs from the stem cell graft donor, taken from the stem cell graft. The receptor set was obtained from a human donor who donated a stem cell graft to a child with SCID. Each CDR3 is given with its conserved first and last residue. Fields, in order: J gene, V gene, D gene, clone size, CDR3 DNA, CDR3 protein. A D gene is named only where the DNA matches it firmly. Rows may omit the clone size; those that give it use once, few, many or a size class.

TRBJ2-2 | TRBV5-1 | . | . | TGCGCCAGCAGCTGGCGGGACTCGAACACCGGGGAGCTGTTTTTT | CASSWRDSNTGELFF
TRBJ1-1 | TRBV24-1 | TRBD1 | . | TGTGCCACCAGTGATCCTACAGGGGAGCGCACTGAAGCTTTCTTT | CATSDPTGERTEAFF
TRBJ2-1 | TRBV19 | TRBD2 | . | TGTGCCAGTAGTAAGCCTAGCGGGGTTACGGGGGCCTCCTACAATGAGCAGTTCTTC | CASSKPSGVTGASYNEQFF
TRBJ1-5 | TRBV12-3/TRBV12-4 | . | many | TGTGCCAGCAGTTTGGGGGATTCCCTAAGGCAGCCCCAGCATTTT | CASSLGDSLRQPQHF
TRBJ2-1 | TRBV5-1 | TRBD1 | few | TGCGCCAGCAGCTTGGCTACGACAGGGAATGAGCAGTTCTTC | CASSLATTGNEQFF
TRBJ2-1 | TRBV7-9 | . | few | TGTGCCAGCAGCTTAGAGAATGAGCAGTTCTTC | CASSLENEQFF
TRBJ1-6 | TRBV25-1 | . | . | TGTGCCAGCAGTGAAGGACCAAATTCACCCCTCCACTTT | CASSEGPNSPLHF
TRBJ2-7 | TRBV20-1 | TRBD1 | . | TGCAGTGCTAGAGATATGGGACAGGGGAGCTACGAGCAGTACTTC | CSARDMGQGSYEQYF
TRBJ2-1 | TRBV4-2 | . | . | TGTGCCAGCAGCCAAGAGCCTAGCGAACCCTACAATGAGCAGTTCTTC | CASSQEPSEPYNEQFF
TRBJ1-1 | TRBV14 | . | few | TGTGCCAGCAGCCTTCCCTCAGCTTTCTTT | CASSLPSAFF
TRBJ2-1 | TRBV29-1 | . | many | TGCAGCGTTGAAGGGACAGTCAATGAGCAGTTCTTC | CSVEGTVNEQFF
TRBJ2-7 | TRBV18 | . | . | TGTGCCAGCTCACCACCGAGTGTCTACGAGCAGTACTTC | CASSPPSVYEQYF
TRBJ1-4 | TRBV12-3/TRBV12-4 | . | . | TGTGCCAGCACGGGGGCGAATGAAAAACTGTTTTTT | CASTGANEKLFF
TRBJ2-7 | TRBV5-1 | TRBD2 | few | TGCGCCAGCAGCCCCGGACTAGCGGGGGCCTACGAGCAGTACTTC | CASSPGLAGAYEQYF
TRBJ2-7 | TRBV7-3 | . | many | TGTGCCAGCAGCTTAACGGGCGGAAGCTCCTACGAGCAGTACTTC | CASSLTGGSSYEQYF
TRBJ1-4 | TRBV2 | TRBD1 | many | TGTGCCAGCAGTGCTGACAGGGGTAAAGAAAAACTGTTTTTT | CASSADRGKEKLFF
TRBJ2-7 | TRBV20-1 | . | . | TGCAGTGCGGGAGGCCACTCCTACGAGCAGTACTTC | CSAGGHSYEQYF
TRBJ2-1 | TRBV4-1 | TRBD1 | . | TGCGCCAGCAGCCAAGGTGGGACAGGCACCTACAATGAGCAGTTCTTC | CASSQGGTGTYNEQFF
TRBJ2-2 | TRBV5-1 | . | . | TGCGCCAGCAGGGACCAACTAGACACCGGGGAGCTGTTTTTT | CASRDQLDTGELFF
TRBJ1-2 | TRBV6-1 | TRBD1 | . | TGTGCCAGCAGCCGGGGACAGGGGTTCGCTGGCTACACCTTC | CASSRGQGFAGYTF
TRBJ1-1 | TRBV27 | TRBD1 | many | TGTGCCAGCAGTTTATCCAGGGGGACTGAAGCTTTCTTT | CASSLSRGTEAFF
TRBJ2-6 | TRBV12-5 | . | . | TGTGCTAGTGGTTGGGTTCGGAGTACCCCTAACGTCTCTGGGGCCAACGTCCTGACTTTC | CASGWVRSTPNVSGANVLTF
TRBJ1-2 | TRBV12-3/TRBV12-4 | . | . | TGTGCCAGCAGTGACGGCGGGATCTATGGCTACACCTTC | CASSDGGIYGYTF